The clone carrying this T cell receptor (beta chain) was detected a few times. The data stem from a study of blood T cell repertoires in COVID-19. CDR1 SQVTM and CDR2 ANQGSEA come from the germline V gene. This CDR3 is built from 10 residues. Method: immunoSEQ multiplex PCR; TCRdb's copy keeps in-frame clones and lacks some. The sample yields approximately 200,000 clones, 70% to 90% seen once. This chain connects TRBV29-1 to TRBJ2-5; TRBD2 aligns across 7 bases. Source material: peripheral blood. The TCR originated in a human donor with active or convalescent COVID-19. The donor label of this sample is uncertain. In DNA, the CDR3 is TGCGGGGGGGGACAAGAGACCCAGTACTTC. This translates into CGGGQETQYF.